This T cell receptor beta chain was recovered during a study of blood T cell repertoires in COVID-19. Across the whole study: Samples representing acute and convalescent COVID-19 were sourced from the United States, Italy and Spain. The analysed material was cDNA or gDNA that came from T cells, B-cell-depleted T cells, or PBMCs.

CDR1 and CDR2 from the germline V gene are MNHEY and SVGAGI. CDR3 size: 15 residues. V was trimmed by 6 bases and J by 0 bases, leaving 12 bases between them. In the authors' methods: Amplification of reference gene primers provided the estimated nucleated cell counts. Measured with immunoSEQ multiplex PCR; TCRdb has only the in-frame clones, and not every one. The DNA gave D and trimming, while V, J and clone size come from that table. The table shows 210,000 or so clones, with approximately 80% occurring only once. The J gene is TRBJ1-3, the V gene TRBV6-5; no reliable D call. This clonotype was obtained from a woman aged 80 or over with active or convalescent COVID-19. Sequenced sample: peripheral blood. This CDR3 reads CASRVDTVSGNTIYF. The CDR3 DNA is TGTGCCAGCAGGGTTGACACTGTCTCTGGAAACACCATATATTTT.